The 7 T cell receptor beta chains given below trace back to one sample, sequenced in a study of T cell responses to AZD1222 COVID-19 vaccine. Data came from immunoSEQ multiplex PCR; TCRdb stores just in-frame clones and leaves some out. The data contain roughly 150,000 clones, approximately 87% of them seen just once; the ten biggest clones take up roughly a tenth. This material consisted of peripheral blood, taken 28 days after the second AZD1222 dose. These TCRs come from an adult who received the AZD1222 COVID-19 vaccine.

The CDR3 loop is CASSPGTSGRRSSYNEQFF. In nucleotides, the CDR3 is TGTGCCAGCAGCCCCGGGACTAGCGGGAGGAGGAGCTCCTACAATGAGCAGTTCTTC. The V gene is TRBV28, the J gene TRBJ2-1, with 15 bases identical to TRBD2. This CDR3 spans 19 amino acids. Unmatched junction bases numbered 9, after V lost 6 bases and J lost 0 bases. CDR1 and CDR2 (germline): MDHEN, SYDVKM.

This clone was seen a single time. The V and J genes are TRBV5-1 and TRBJ1-3; D is undetermined. Looked up from germline, CDR1 is SGHRS and CDR2 is YFSETQ. The CDR3 consists of 16 residues. V dropped 4 bases and J dropped 0 bases, with 14 bases sitting between them. The CDR3 DNA reads TGCGCCAGCAGCCCGGCGGGTTTCAGCTCTGGAAACACCATATATTTT. It encodes CASSPAGFSSGNTIYF.

The CDR3 loop is CASSPPYPRNTGELFF. The CDR3 DNA reads TGTGCCAGCAGCCCCCCTTATCCCCGGAACACCGGGGAGCTGTTTTTT. The chain is built from TRBV3-1 (or the pseudogene TRBV3-2) and TRBJ2-2; D gene unclear. V lost 4 bases, J lost 1 base, and 13 bases lay in between. CDR3 length equals 16 residues. The germline V gene has CDR1 LGHDT and CDR2 YNNKEL (reference sequence).

The chain combines TRBV6-5 with TRBJ1-6; the D gene is possibly TRBD1 (5 bases). Per germline, CDR1 MNHEY and CDR2 SVGAGI. The V end lost 6 bases, the J end lost 4 bases, and 13 bases lay between the germline ends. The CDR3 extends over 15 amino acids. The CDR3 here is CASREGTLYNSPLHF. The CDR3 coding sequence is TGTGCCAGCAGGGAGGGGACCTTGTATAATTCACCCCTCCACTTT.

This chain joins TRBV28 and TRBJ2-4; 8 bases align to TRBD1. Trimming took 5 bases from V and 0 from J; bases not matched to a gene: 9. CDR1 is MDHEN, CDR2 SYDVKM, per germline. The CDR3 has 17 residues. The CDR3 sequence is CASSPLGQAVAKNIQYF. CDR3 nucleotide sequence: TGTGCCAGCAGTCCTCTGGGACAGGCGGTAGCCAAAAACATTCAGTACTTC.

This chain connects TRBV27 to TRBJ2-5; tentatively, D is TRBD1 or TRBD2 (5 bases each). The CDR3 extends over 15 amino acids. Trimming took off 6 bases at V and 0 bases at J, with 14 bases between the two ends. Germline CDR1 reads MNHEY; CDR2 reads SMNVEV (reference sequence). The CDR3 is CASSYYGTNQETQYF. In DNA, the CDR3 is TGTGCCAGCAGCTACTACGGGACCAACCAAGAGACCCAGTACTTC.

The CDR3 nucleotides read TGTGCCAGCCGAATCGAGTCGAACACCGGGGAGCTGTTTTTT. It yields the protein CASRIESNTGELFF. This chain connects TRBV7-8 to TRBJ2-2; D gene unclear. Germline V gives CDR1 SGHVS, CDR2 FQNEAQ. The CDR3 is 14 amino acids. The V gene lost 8 bases and the J gene lost 0 bases, with 10 bases spanning the gap.